In this sample, the clone carrying this TCR beta chain turned up many times. Its antigen remains unknown. With a J-beta primer mix and a sample-barcoded 5' primer, a second PCR ran about 6 to 11 cycles. TCRdb used MiXCR to reprocess the 5' RACE reads, holding one entry per CDR3 protein. The table lists roughly 1,500,000 distinct CDR3 sequences, roughly 32% of them singletons. The entry originates in a study of blood T cells in healthy people across ages. The overall study: About one barcoded TCR beta cDNA was captured per two T cells.

General study results and limits: PBMCs left unsorted prevented a conclusive naive versus antigen-experienced comparison.

Germline CDR1 reads SGHTA; CDR2 reads FQGNSA. The J segment lost 5 bases and the V segment lost 1 base, leaving 14 bases of the junction unmatched. The CDR3 extends over 18 amino acids. In terms of origin and age, donors were healthy Caucasian individuals from Russia aged roughly 6 to 90. Specimen: blood. The chain carries TRBV7-2 and TRBJ2-3; 8 bases are shared with TRBD2. The receptor was isolated from a woman in her 30s in good health. This CDR3 reads CASSLVPPGTRAQDTQYF. CDR3 sequence (DNA): TGTGCCAGCAGCTTAGTTCCACCCGGGACTAGAGCTCAAGATACGCAGTATTTT.